A selection of T cell receptor beta chains follows, all from one sample in a study of cytomegalovirus exposure and HLA in healthy donors. Method: immunoSEQ multiplex PCR; TCRdb's copy keeps in-frame clones and lacks some. The sample consists of 120,000 or so clones, roughly nine tenths of them appearing once. The sequenced sample was PBMCs. All receptors come from a man aged 18 to 30 in good health and CMV-seropositive. CDR3s include the opening cysteine and the closing phenylalanine or tryptophan. D genes are given only for firm matches. Part of the rows lack a size; the others show once, few, many or a class for expanded clones.

TRBJ1-2 | - | TRBV19 | - | 15 | TGTGCCAGTAGTATAGGGCCTACAGGGATCACTGGCTACACCTTC | CASSIGPTGITGYTF
TRBJ1-5 | - | TRBV27 | TRBD1 | 14 | TGTGCCAGCAGTTTCACAGGGGGAGGGCAGCCCCAGCATTTT | CASSFTGGGQPQHF
TRBJ1-5 | - | TRBV5-1 | TRBD1 | 13 | TGCGCCAGCAGCTTGTCAGGGGGTCAGCCCCAGCATTTT | CASSLSGGQPQHF
TRBJ2-7 | - | TRBV19 | TRBD1 | 15 | TGTGCCAGTAGTATTGAGGGGGCAATCGGTTACGAGCAGTACTTC | CASSIEGAIGYEQYF
TRBJ1-6 | - | TRBV5-1 | TRBD1 | 15 | TGCGCCAGCAGCTTAGGACAGGGAGTGGATTCACCCCTCCACTTT | CASSLGQGVDSPLHF
TRBJ2-7 | - | TRBV7-7 | - | 12 | TGTGCTAGCAGCCCGACAGTCCGCGAGCAGTACTTC | CASSPTVREQYF
TRBJ1-6 | few | TRBV19 | TRBD1 | 13 | TGTGCCAGTAGTTTACAGGGGATGTCACCCCTCCACTTT | CASSLQGMSPLHF
TRBJ1-2 | - | TRBV5-6 | - | 14 | TGTGCCAGCAGCTTGGGGGTGAGTCCGCGGGGCTACACCTTC | CASSLGVSPRGYTF
TRBJ2-3 | - | TRBV7-2 | TRBD2 | 16 | TGTGCCAGCAGCTTTGCTAGCGGGGGTAACACAGATACGCAGTATTTT | CASSFASGGNTDTQYF
TRBJ2-3 | once | TRBV19 | TRBD2 | 16 | TGTGCCAGTAGTATAGATAGACGGGGGGTTTCCGATACGCAGTATTTT | CASSIDRRGVSDTQYF
TRBJ2-5 | - | TRBV7-9 | TRBD1 | 13 | TGTGCCAGCAGTCGGGACAGGGGAGAGACCCAGTACTTC | CASSRDRGETQYF
TRBJ2-7 | - | TRBV27 | TRBD1 | 13 | TGTGCCAGCAGCTCAAGTGGACAGGGGGACCAGTACTTC | CASSSSGQGDQYF
TRBJ2-6 | - | TRBV7-9 | TRBD1 | 17 | TGTGCCAGCAGCACCGGGACAGTCGTCTCTGGGGCCAACGTCCTGACTTTC | CASSTGTVVSGANVLTF
TRBJ2-5 | - | TRBV7-9 | - | 16 | TGTGCCAGCAGCTTAGTGCCCAGTATCAACCAAGAGACCCAGTACTTC | CASSLVPSINQETQYF
TRBJ1-4 | - | TRBV7-8 | - | 16 | TGTGCCAGCAGCTTATCAGGGCATGCAACTAATGAAAAACTGTTTTTT | CASSLSGHATNEKLFF
TRBJ2-1 | - | TRBV10-2 | TRBD2 | 15 | TGCGCCAGCAGTGAAGAGCGGGGGACCTACAATGAGCAGTTCTTC | CASSEERGTYNEQFF
TRBJ2-7 | - | TRBV28 | - | 16 | TGTGCCAGCAGTTTATTAAAAAGAAGGGGCTGGTATGCGCAGTACTTC | CASSLLKRRGWYAQYF
TRBJ1-1 | - | TRBV7-2 | - | 13 | TGTGCCAGCAGCCACCTCGCAGACAGGGAAGCTTTCTTT | CASSHLADREAFF
TRBJ1-1 | once | TRBV4-1 | - | 14 | TGCGCCAGCTCCAATCTCGGGGTGAACACTGAAGCTTTCTTT | CASSNLGVNTEAFF
TRBJ2-1 | - | TRBV27 | TRBD2 | 18 | TGTGCCAGCAGTTTTGGACTAGCGGGGGGCCTAATAGACAATGAGCAGTTCTTC | CASSFGLAGGLIDNEQFF
TRBJ1-1 | - | TRBV2 | - | 13 | TGTGCCAGCAACTGGCAGACAAACACTGAAGCTTTCTTT | CASNWQTNTEAFF
TRBJ1-3 | - | TRBV10-3 | - | 15 | TGTGCCATCAGTGAGTCAGCACAGCCTGGAAACACCATATATTTT | CAISESAQPGNTIYF
TRBJ1-5 | - | TRBV6-1 | - | 13 | TGTGCCAGCAGCCAACTTAGCAATCAGCCCCAGCATTTT | CASSQLSNQPQHF
TRBJ2-7 | - | TRBV5-5 | - | 13 | TGTGCCAGCAGCCTAGCAGGCTCCTACGAGCAGTACTTC | CASSLAGSYEQYF
TRBJ1-5 | - | TRBV2 | TRBD1 | 16 | TGTGCCAGCAGTGAATCCCCACAGGGGGCGGGTCAGCCCCAGCATTTT | CASSESPQGAGQPQHF
TRBJ2-5 | - | TRBV6-6 | - | 12 | TGTGCCAGCGGTTCGGGTGCGGAGACCCAGTACTTC | CASGSGAETQYF
TRBJ2-7 | once | TRBV10-2 | TRBD1 | 14 | TGCGCCAGCAGGTACGGGACAGCTCCCTACGAGCAGTACTTC | CASRYGTAPYEQYF
TRBJ1-6 | - | TRBV4-1 | - | 18 | TGCGCCAGCAGCCAAGACTCGCAGGGCTTCTCCGTTAATTCACCCCTCCACTTT | CASSQDSQGFSVNSPLHF
TRBJ1-5 | - | TRBV6-1 | - | 15 | TGTGCCAGCAGACGAATGGACATAAGCAATCAGCCCCAGCATTTT | CASRRMDISNQPQHF
TRBJ2-1 | - | TRBV15 | - | 13 | TGTGCCACCAGCAGAGATACCTACAATGAGCAGTTCTTC | CATSRDTYNEQFF
TRBJ1-2 | - | TRBV19 | - | 12 | TGTGCCACGTCGGGGGGCTACTATGGCTACACCTTC | CATSGGYYGYTF
TRBJ1-2 | few | TRBV25-1 | - | 12 | TGTGCCAGCAGTGGGCCGACACACGGCTACACCTTC | CASSGPTHGYTF
TRBJ2-2 | - | TRBV19 | TRBD1 | 15 | TGTGCCAGTAGTTCCGGACAGGGTAGCACCGGGGAGCTGTTTTTT | CASSSGQGSTGELFF
TRBJ1-5 | - | TRBV28 | TRBD1 | 15 | TGTGCCAGCAGTTTTGTACAGGGGGATGTTCAGCCCCAGCATTTT | CASSFVQGDVQPQHF
TRBJ2-2 | few | TRBV15 | - | 13 | TGTGCCACCGAGGCCTCGAACACCGGGGAGCTGTTTTTT | CATEASNTGELFF
TRBJ2-7 | - | TRBV7-2 | TRBD1 | 15 | TGTGCCAGCAGCTCACCGGGACAGGGGGCCTACGAGCAGTACTTC | CASSSPGQGAYEQYF
TRBJ1-2 | few | TRBV11-2 | - | 15 | TGTGCCAGCAGCTTTAGGCCAGGGTGGGATTATGGCTACACCTTC | CASSFRPGWDYGYTF
TRBJ1-1 | - | TRBV11-1 | - | 14 | TGTGCCAGCAGCTTAGGTAGCGGCAGCACTGAAGCTTTCTTT | CASSLGSGSTEAFF
TRBJ2-7 | - | TRBV2 | TRBD1 | 14 | TGTGCCTCCTTCCGGGACAGATTATCCTACGAGCAGTACTTC | CASFRDRLSYEQYF
TRBJ1-2 | - | TRBV29-1 | - | 11 | TGCAGCGTCCAGACCGGGTACAGCTACACCTTC | CSVQTGYSYTF
TRBJ2-1 | few | TRBV4-3 | TRBD1 | 16 | TGCGCCAGCAGCCAAGAAAGGACAGGGGGCCGTGGGGAGCAGTTCTTC | CASSQERTGGRGEQFF
TRBJ1-5 | - | TRBV28 | - | 12 | TGTGCCAGCAGTTTAGGAGGTCAGCCCCAGCATTTT | CASSLGGQPQHF
TRBJ2-7 | - | TRBV10-2 | - | 15 | TGCGCCAGCAGTGAGGGTTTAGGGGAGGGGGACGAGCAGTACTTC | CASSEGLGEGDEQYF
TRBJ2-2 | - | TRBV25-1 | TRBD1 | 17 | TGTGCCAGCAGACCCCCTATGGGACAGTCGAACACCGGGGAGCTGTTTTTT | CASRPPMGQSNTGELFF
TRBJ2-7 | - | TRBV5-1 | TRBD1 | 15 | TGCGCCAGCAGCCCGGGGACAGGCAGCTCCTACGAGCAGTACTTC | CASSPGTGSSYEQYF
TRBJ1-1 | - | TRBV27 | - | 14 | TGTGCCAGCAGTCGTCTCTCTGCGGGCACTGAAGCTTTCTTT | CASSRLSAGTEAFF
TRBJ2-2 | - | TRBV6-5 | - | 16 | TGTGCCAGCAGTTATCAAGGGACATTTCTGACCGGGGAGCTGTTTTTT | CASSYQGTFLTGELFF
TRBJ1-1 | - | TRBV13 | TRBD1 | 16 | TGTGCCAGCAGCTACTTAACAGGGGGCGCCGGGACTGAAGCTTTCTTT | CASSYLTGGAGTEAFF
TRBJ2-7 | - | TRBV6-6 | - | 14 | TGTGCCAGCAGTTACCAGGGATCCTCCTACGAGCAGTACTTC | CASSYQGSSYEQYF
TRBJ2-3 | - | TRBV4-3 | - | 14 | TGCGCCAGCAGCCCCTCTGCGGGGTACGATACGCAGTATTTT | CASSPSAGYDTQYF
TRBJ2-5 | - | TRBV7-2 | TRBD2 | 16 | TGTGCCAGCAGCTTCCTAGCGGGGCATCGTTCGGAGACCCAGTACTTC | CASSFLAGHRSETQYF